Below, 20 T cell receptor beta chains from the same sample are listed, as sequenced in a study of CD8+ T cells in alopecia areata. The pooled cutaneous lymph node cells were sorted using several markers (CD4, CD8alpha, NKG2D, NKG2ACE and others). Once RNA had been extracted, it was reverse transcribed into cDNA to act as the sequencing template. Only in-frame clones appear in the TCRdb table, and some are missing; sequencing was by immunoSEQ multiplex PCR. The profile covers 200,000 to 300,000 clones, none occurring a single time. Sequenced material: CD4+ T cells sorted from a lymph node. All receptors derive from a C3H/HeJ mouse with alopecia areata. Mouse MHC haplotype: H2-k.

In this sample, this clone turned up a few times. The gene names given are mouse names. The sequence runs out 4 residues before the end of the CDR3; the remainder is reconstructed from the germline J gene. The chain joins TRBV19 to TRBJ1-1; 9 bases are a match to TRBD1. Losses at the gene ends were 3 bases for V and 3 bases for J; bases not matched to a gene: 9. The CDR3 covers 16 residues. Germline loops: CDR1 FNHDT, CDR2 SITEND (reference sequence). The CDR3 DNA, read in part, is TGTGCCAGCAGTAACCCGGGACAGGGACGGGACACA. This gives the protein CASSNPGQGRDT. The full CDR3 sequence reads CASSNPGQGRDTEVFF.

In regard to this clone: Mouse gene names apply. The CDR3 goes on 4 residues after the read ends, and that part is filled in from the germline J gene. The chain employs TRBV13-3 and TRBJ2-7; 7 nucleotides match TRBD1. The CDR3 extends over 13 amino acids. Germline values: CDR1 NNHDY, CDR2 SYVADS. CDR3 in amino acids: CASSRQGGDEQYF. CDR3 DNA (partial): TGTGCCAGCAGTCGACAGGGAGGAGAT.

This clone was counted only a few times. Genes here carry mouse names. The read ends 4 residues early relative to the CDR3; the germline J gene fills the gap. Other DNA sequences in the sample encode the same CDR3. This sequence joins TRBV13-1 and TRBJ1-2; D is perhaps TRBD1 (5 bases). The CDR3 is 13 residues long. CDR1 NSHNY and CDR2 SYGAGN come from the germline V gene. Trimming took off 2 bases at V and 2 bases at J, with 7 bases between the two ends. The CDR3 sequence: CASSERQNSDYTF. Partial CDR3 DNA: TGTGCCAGCAGTGAAAGACAGAACTCC.

This clone was picked up a small number of times. The gene names given are mouse names. The sequence runs out 4 residues before the end of the CDR3; the remainder is reconstructed from the germline J gene. The V gene is TRBV5, the J gene TRBJ2-3; TRBD2 aligns across 11 bases. Germline trimming cut 5 bases from V and 2 bases from J; bases unmatched to any gene: 6. The CDR3 sequence is 16 residues long. CDR1 is LGHNA and CDR2 is YNLKQL in the germline V gene (reference sequence). CDR3 region: CASSTDWGALAETLYF. The covered CDR3 bases are TGTGCCAGCAGCACGGACTGGGGGGCCCTTGCAGAA.

A word on this clone: Gene names are mouse gene names. The sample carries other DNA sequences with the same CDR3. The DNA read from the CDR3 is TGTGCCAGCAGTCGACAGGGAGGTGCT. It codes for CASSRQGGA. The full CDR3 protein reads CASSRQGGAEQFF. The rearrangement links TRBV13-3 to TRBJ2-1; 7 nucleotides line up with TRBD1. The observed sequence ends 4 residues before the CDR3 terminus, with the missing tail filled in from the germline J gene. The junction had 4 bases not matched to a gene; V was cut back by 4 bases and J by 6 bases. Germline assignment: CDR1 NNHDY and CDR2 SYVADS. The CDR3 extends over 13 amino acids.

Concerning this clone: Since a much larger clone is just one base distant, this may be a read error. The germline and genes are mouse ones. The read stops 4 residues short of the end of the CDR3; the missing end is completed from the germline J gene. The rearrangement links TRBV13-1 to TRBJ2-2; D possibly corresponds to TRBD1 (5 bases). Trimming removed 5 bases at V and 1 base at J, with 6 bases between. Per the germline V gene, CDR1 is NSHNY and CDR2 is SYGAGN. The CDR3 totals 13 residues. The covered CDR3 bases are TGTGCCAGCAGGGACATAAACACCGGG. It yields the protein CASRDINTG. Given in full, the CDR3 is CASRDINTGQLYF.

The table lists this clone with a few counts. Gene names refer to mouse genes. The read ends 4 residues early relative to the CDR3; the germline J gene fills the gap. This chain uses TRBV1 with TRBJ2-1; 7 bases agree with TRBD1. The V and J ends lost 2 bases and 2 bases, in that order; junction bases with no gene match: 3. The germline V gene has CDR1 NSQYPW and CDR2 LRSPGD (reference sequence). This CDR3 spans 15 amino acids. The DNA read from the CDR3 is TGCACCTGCAGTGCATCGGGGACAGACTATGCT. This sequence encodes CTCSASGTDYA. In full, the CDR3 is CTCSASGTDYAEQFF. Looking up the rest from reference TRBV1 and TRBJ2-1 gives the full variable domain: VTLLEQNPRWRLVPRGQAVNLRCILKNSQYPWMSWYQQDLQKQLQWLFTLRSPGDKEVKSLPGADYLATRVTDTELRLQVANMSQGRTLYCTCSASGTDYAEQFFGPGTRLTVL.

As to this clone: These gene names are mouse names. The CDR3 end falls 4 residues outside the read, so it is completed with the germline J gene. This rearrangement joins TRBV4 to TRBJ1-1, with 7 bases that match TRBD1. CDR3 size: 14 residues. The germline V gene encodes CDR1 LGHDT and CDR2 YNNKQL (reference sequence). V was clipped by 4 bases and J by 0 bases; unmatched bases: 2. The CDR3 bases that were read are TGTGCCAGCAGCTCCAGGGGGGCAAACACA. It translates to CASSSRGANT. The complete CDR3 reads CASSSRGANTEVFF.

At least ten counts were recorded for this clone. Here the gene names and germline are mouse. The read finishes 4 residues shy of the CDR3 end, and the germline J gene is used to complete it. The same CDR3 also results from other DNA sequences found in this sample. This chain uses TRBV19 with TRBJ2-7, with TRBD1 as a possible D gene (6 bases). CDR1 FNHDT and CDR2 SITEND come from the germline V gene (reference sequence). The germline V and J ends were trimmed by 3 bases and 3 bases, with 7 bases remaining between them. The CDR3 has 12 amino acids. Incomplete CDR3 DNA: TGTGCCAGCAGTAAACAGGGCTAT. Its translation: CASSKQGY. The CDR3 in full is CASSKQGYEQYF. The complete variable domain, with remaining parts taken from reference TRBV19 and TRBJ2-7, reads GGIITQTPKFLIGQEGQKLTLKCQQNFNHDTMYWYRQDSGKGLRLIYYSITENDLQKGDLSEGYDASREKKSSFSLTVTSAQKNEMAVFLCASSKQGYEQYFGPGTRLTVL.

This clone was seen a few times. Gene names refer to mouse genes. The CDR3 is cut off 4 residues early in the read; its end comes from the germline J gene. This chain joins TRBV1 and TRBJ2-1; the match to TRBD2 covers 9 bases. Germline V gene data show CDR1 as NSQYPW and CDR2 as LRSPGD (reference sequence). Germline trimming cut 4 bases from V and 1 base from J; bases unmatched to any gene: 5. This CDR3 comprises 16 residues. The DNA read from the CDR3 is TGCACCTGCAGTGACTGGGGGGAGGGGAACTATGCT. Amino acids: CTCSDWGEGNYA. The whole CDR3 reads CTCSDWGEGNYAEQFF.

With regard to this clone: Gene names and germline match the mouse. Read data end 3 residues before the CDR3 end; the end is taken from the germline J gene. The rearrangement uses TRBV17 and TRBJ1-6; unclear D gene. TRBJ1-6 is labeled an ORF, and its function is uncertain. In germline, CDR1 is MNHDT, CDR2 YYDKIL. The CDR3 totals 15 residues. The V gene lost 3 bases and the J gene lost 0 bases, with 6 bases spanning the gap. CDR3 DNA (partial): TGTGCTAGCAGTAGTACAGCTTCCTATAATTCGCCC. The encoded protein is CASSSTASYNSP. From start to end, the CDR3 is CASSSTASYNSPLYF.

This clone was seen a handful of times. Mouse gene names and germline throughout. The read terminates 4 residues before the CDR3 end, so the remaining end is supplied by the germline J gene. V usage is TRBV29 and J usage is TRBJ2-5; D perhaps matches TRBD1 (6 bases). V lost 1 base, J lost 0 bases, and 11 bases lay in between. There are 16 residues in the CDR3. Germline V CDR1 and CDR2: MSHET, SYDVDS. The CDR3 is CASSLYTGINQDTQYF. The sequenced part of the CDR3 DNA is TGTGCTAGCAGTTTATACACAGGGATTAACCAAGAC.

Regarding this clone: Gene names denote mouse genes. CDR3 amino acids: CAWSLHRGDSDYTF. The DNA read from the CDR3 is TGTGCCTGGAGTCTACACAGGGGCGACTCC. The chain is built from TRBV31 and TRBJ1-2, with 7 bases identical to TRBD1. With the read ending 4 residues before the CDR3 end, the germline J gene is used to fill in that end. The CDR3 consists of 14 residues. Germline V gene data show CDR1 as GKSSPN and CDR2 as SITVG. J was trimmed by 3 bases and V by 0 bases; bases with no gene match: 4.

Concerning this clone itself: Gene names denote mouse genes. The read ends 4 residues before the CDR3 terminus; that terminus is restored from the germline J gene. The same CDR3 arises from other DNA sequences in this sample as well. This chain uses TRBV13-1 with TRBJ2-5; TRBD1 matches at 7 bases. The CDR3 is 14 residues long. The germline V gene encodes CDR1 NSHNY and CDR2 SYGAGN. CDR3 sequence reads: CASSEQGRGDTQYF. CDR3 DNA, as far as it was read: TGTGCCAGCAGTGAACAGGGGAGAGGAGAC.

This clone was picked up a small number of times. All gene names here are mouse names. With the read ending 4 residues before the CDR3 end, the germline J gene is used to fill in that end. This chain joins TRBV1 and TRBJ2-1, with 12 bases lining up with TRBD1. The germline V gene encodes CDR1 NSQYPW and CDR2 LRSPGD (reference sequence). The CDR3 loop spans 17 amino acids. With 0 bases clipped from V and 4 bases from J, the junction kept 4 bases outside the gene matches. The part of the CDR3 DNA that was read is TGCACCTGCAGTGCAGATGGGACAGGGGGCATTTATGCT. As protein: CTCSADGTGGIYA. The entire CDR3 reads CTCSADGTGGIYAEQFF.

As regards this clone: Gene labels here are mouse ones. The read gets to within 4 residues of the CDR3 end, and the germline J gene fills in the rest. The chain is built from TRBV13-2 and TRBJ2-1, with D possibly TRBD1 on 7 matching bases. Germline CDR1 and CDR2: NNHNN and SYGAGS (reference sequence). The CDR3 is made up of 15 amino acids. Trimming took off 0 bases at V and 4 bases at J, with 11 bases between the two ends. CDR3 sequence: CASGDVEGAYAEQFF. Partial CDR3 DNA: TGTGCCAGCGGTGATGTGGAGGGGGCGTATGCT.

Notes on this clone: Genes and germline are mouse. The CDR3 is CASRLGRSSYEQYF. The DNA read from the CDR3 is TGTGCCAGCAGACTGGGGAGGAGCTCCTAT. This chain uses TRBV13-3 with TRBJ2-7; 7 positions match TRBD2. The DNA ends 4 residues before the CDR3 does, and the rest of the CDR3 is filled in from the germline J gene. Germline loops: CDR1 NNHDY, CDR2 SYVADS. Trimming at V came to 5 bases and at J to 0 bases, leaving 5 bases not matched to a gene. The CDR3 is made up of 14 amino acids.

This clone was detected a few times. Just one base apart from a much larger clone, this may be a read error. The gene names here belong to mouse. The CDR3 is cut off 4 residues early in the read; its end comes from the germline J gene. In the same sample, other DNA sequences code for this CDR3. The chain employs TRBV13-1 and TRBJ2-2; D remains unclear. Germline V gene data show CDR1 as NSHNY and CDR2 as SYGAGN. With 4 bases removed from V and 0 bases from J, the gap between germline ends came to 4 bases. CDR3 length equals 13 residues. The CDR3 protein is CASSQTNTGQLYF. The part of the CDR3 DNA that was read is TGTGCCAGCAGTCAAACAAACACCGGG.

The sample holds many counts of this clone. Genes and germline are mouse. The sequence runs out 4 residues before the end of the CDR3; the remainder is reconstructed from the germline J gene. The chain is built from TRBV17 and TRBJ2-7; possible D gene TRBD2, 6 bases. CDR1 is MNHDT, CDR2 YYDKIL, per germline. There are 13 residues in the CDR3. Partial CDR3 DNA: TGTGCTAGCAGTAGAGGACTGGCGTAT. Its protein product is CASSRGLAY. The full CDR3 is CASSRGLAYEQYF. Full variable domain (rest looked up from reference TRBV17 and TRBJ2-7): DTTVKQNPRYKLARVGKPVNLICSQTMNHDTMYWYQKKPNQAPKLLLFYYDKILNREADTFEKFQSSRPNNSFCSLYIGSAGLEYSAMYLCASSRGLAYEQYFGPGTRLTVL.

This clone appeared a few times. Gene and germline names: mouse. The CDR3 extends 4 residues past the end of the read, so its final part is completed from the germline J gene. The genes are TRBV13-3 and TRBJ2-5; 7 bases map to TRBD1. Per germline, CDR1 NNHDY and CDR2 SYVADS. Trimming removed 1 base from V and 2 bases from J; junction bases left unmatched: 4. The CDR3 extends over 15 amino acids. CDR3 residues: CASSDRWDSQDTQYF. CDR3 DNA (partial): TGTGCCAGCAGTGATAGATGGGACAGCCAAGAC.